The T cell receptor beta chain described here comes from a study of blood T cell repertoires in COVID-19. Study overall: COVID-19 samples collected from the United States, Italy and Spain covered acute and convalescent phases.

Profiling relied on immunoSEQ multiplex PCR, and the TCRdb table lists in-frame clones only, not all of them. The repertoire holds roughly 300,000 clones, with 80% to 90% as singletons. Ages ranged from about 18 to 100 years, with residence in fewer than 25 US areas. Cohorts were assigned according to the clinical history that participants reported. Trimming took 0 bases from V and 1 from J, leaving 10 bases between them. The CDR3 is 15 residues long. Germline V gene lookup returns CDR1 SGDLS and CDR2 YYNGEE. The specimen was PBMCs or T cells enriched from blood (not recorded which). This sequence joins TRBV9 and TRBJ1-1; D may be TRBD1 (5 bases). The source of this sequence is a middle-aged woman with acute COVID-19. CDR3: CASSVAPRENTEAFF. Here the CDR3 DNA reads TGTGCCAGCAGCGTAGCTCCCAGGGAGAACACTGAAGCTTTCTTT.